This TCR beta chain was retrieved from a study of shared clonotypes between healthy human individuals. As for the study in general: Three plates were used per donor for CD4 naive, three for CD4 memory, two for CD8 naive and one for CD8 memory.

On this clone: Its antigen is currently unknown.

Selected positively for CCR7 and CD45RO-negative, naive CD8 cells excluded terminally differentiated effector memory CD45RA+ cells. HIV-negative, healthy adults without recent acute infections or vaccinations were the donors. Study-wide results and caveats: Only a few donors were included, so the genetic and exposure-history diversity represented was limited. Unshared clonotypes carried lower generation probabilities than those common to all four donors.

Libraries were prepared by immunoSEQ multiplex PCR; TCRdb keeps only in-frame clonotypes and omits some of them. The table records millions of clones, 85% to 95% of them present only once. Looked up from germline, CDR1 is SQVTM and CDR2 is ANQGSEA. CDR3 size: 15 residues. The junction had 9 bases not matched to a gene; V was cut back by 5 bases and J by 0 bases. The clonotype was recovered from a man aged 18 to 35 in good health. Some clones in this sample may be carry-over from other donors' samples. The sample consisted of naive CD8+ T cells from PBMCs. V gene TRBV29-1 combines with J gene TRBJ2-7, with 8 bases identical to TRBD1. The CDR3 spells CSVTDRGRPSYEQYF. DNA for the CDR3: TGCAGCGTTACCGACAGGGGTAGGCCCTCCTACGAGCAGTACTTC.